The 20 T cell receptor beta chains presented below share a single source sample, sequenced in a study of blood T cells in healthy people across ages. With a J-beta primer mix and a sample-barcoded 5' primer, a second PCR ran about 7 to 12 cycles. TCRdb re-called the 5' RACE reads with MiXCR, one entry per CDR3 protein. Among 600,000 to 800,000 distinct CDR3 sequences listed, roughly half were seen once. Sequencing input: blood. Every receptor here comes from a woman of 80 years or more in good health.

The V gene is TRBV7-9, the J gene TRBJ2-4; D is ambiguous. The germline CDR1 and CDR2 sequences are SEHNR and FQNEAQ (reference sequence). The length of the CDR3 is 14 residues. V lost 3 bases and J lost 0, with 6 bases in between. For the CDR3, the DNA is TGTGCCAGCAGCTTGAAGGGAGCCAAAAACATTCAGTACTTC. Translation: CASSLKGAKNIQYF. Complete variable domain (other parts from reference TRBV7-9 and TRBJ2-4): DTGVSQNPRHKITKRGQNVTFRCDPISEHNRLYWYRQTLGQGPEFLTYFQNEAQLEKSRLLSDRFSAERPKGSFSTLEIQRTEQGDSAMYLCASSLKGAKNIQYFGAGTRLSVL.

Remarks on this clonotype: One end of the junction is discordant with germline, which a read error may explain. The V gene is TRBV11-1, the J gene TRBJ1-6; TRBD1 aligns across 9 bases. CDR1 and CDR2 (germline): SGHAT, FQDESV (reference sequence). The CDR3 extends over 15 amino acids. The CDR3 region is CASSSGTGNNSLLHF. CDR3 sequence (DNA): TGTGCCAGCAGCTCCGGGACAGGGAACAATTCACTCCTCCACTTT.

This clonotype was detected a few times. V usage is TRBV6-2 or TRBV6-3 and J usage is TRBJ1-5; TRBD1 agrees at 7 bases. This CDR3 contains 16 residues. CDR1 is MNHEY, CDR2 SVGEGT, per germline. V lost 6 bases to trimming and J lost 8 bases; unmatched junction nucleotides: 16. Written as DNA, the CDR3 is TGTGCCAGCAGGGCACTAACAGGGGAATCGACGGAGCCCCAGCATTTT. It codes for CASRALTGESTEPQHF.

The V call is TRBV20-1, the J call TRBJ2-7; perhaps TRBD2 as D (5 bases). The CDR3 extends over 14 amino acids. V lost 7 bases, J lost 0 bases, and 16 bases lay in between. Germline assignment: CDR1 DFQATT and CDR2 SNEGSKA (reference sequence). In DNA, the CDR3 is TGCAGTGTTACTTCCGCGCGGGTCTCCTACGAGCAGTACTTC. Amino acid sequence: CSVTSARVSYEQYF.

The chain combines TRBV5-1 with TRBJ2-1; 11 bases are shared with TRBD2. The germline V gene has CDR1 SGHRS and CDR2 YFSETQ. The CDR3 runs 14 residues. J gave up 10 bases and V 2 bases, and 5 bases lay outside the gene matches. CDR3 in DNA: TGCGCCAGCAGCTTAATTGGGACTAGCGGAGAGCAGTTCTTC. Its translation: CASSLIGTSGEQFF.

The CDR3: CASSFGLASYEQYF. CDR3 sequence (DNA): TGTGCCAGCAGTTTCGGGCTAGCAAGCTACGAGCAGTACTTC. The chain has TRBV12-3 or TRBV12-4 and TRBJ2-7, with D possibly being TRBD2 (5 bases). V lost 3 bases and J lost 3, with 12 bases in between. The CDR3 spans 14 residues.

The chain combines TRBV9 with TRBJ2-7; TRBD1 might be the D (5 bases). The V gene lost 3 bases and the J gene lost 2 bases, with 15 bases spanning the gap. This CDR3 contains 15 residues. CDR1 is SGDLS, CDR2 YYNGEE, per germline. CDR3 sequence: CASSAFADRAYEQYF. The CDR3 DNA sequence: TGTGCCAGCAGCGCCTTCGCTGACAGAGCCTACGAGCAGTACTTC.

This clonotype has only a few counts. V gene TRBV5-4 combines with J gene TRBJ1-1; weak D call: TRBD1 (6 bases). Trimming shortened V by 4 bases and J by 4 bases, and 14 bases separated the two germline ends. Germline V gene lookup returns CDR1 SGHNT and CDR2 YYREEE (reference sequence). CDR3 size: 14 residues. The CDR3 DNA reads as TGTGCCAGCAGCCCACAGGGAGTGGGCACTGAAGCTTTCTTT. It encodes CASSPQGVGTEAFF. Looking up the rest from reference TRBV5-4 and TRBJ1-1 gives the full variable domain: ETGVTQSPTHLIKTRGQQVTLRCSSQSGHNTVSWYQQALGQGPQFIFQYYREEENGRGNFPPRFSGLQFPNYSSELNVNALELDDSALYLCASSPQGVGTEAFFGQGTRLTVV.

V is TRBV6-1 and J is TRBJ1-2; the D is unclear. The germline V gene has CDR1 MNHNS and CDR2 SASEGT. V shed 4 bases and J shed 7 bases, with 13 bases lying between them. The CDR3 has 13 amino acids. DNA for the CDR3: TGTGCCAGCAGTGTAGGTCGTGACCGTGGCTACACCTTC. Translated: CASSVGRDRGYTF.

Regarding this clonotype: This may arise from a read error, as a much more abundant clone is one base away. For the CDR3, the DNA is TGCAGTGCTAGGATGGGCCACACCTACGAGCAGTACTTC. Its translation: CSARMGHTYEQYF. The chain is built from TRBV20-1 and TRBJ2-7; D remains unclear. V gave up 3 bases and J gave up 2 bases, with 11 bases separating them. This CDR3 is built from 13 residues. The germline V gene encodes CDR1 DFQATT and CDR2 SNEGSKA (reference sequence).

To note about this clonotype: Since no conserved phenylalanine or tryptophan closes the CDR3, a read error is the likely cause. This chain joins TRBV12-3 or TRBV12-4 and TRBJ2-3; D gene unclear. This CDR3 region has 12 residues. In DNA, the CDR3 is TGCGCCAGCAGTCAAACCACAGATACGCAGTATTTA. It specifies CASSQTTDTQYL.

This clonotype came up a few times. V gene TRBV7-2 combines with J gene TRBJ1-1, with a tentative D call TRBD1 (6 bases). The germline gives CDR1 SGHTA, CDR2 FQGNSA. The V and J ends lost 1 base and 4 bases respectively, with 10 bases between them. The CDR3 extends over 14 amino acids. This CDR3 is CASSLVYRVTEAFF. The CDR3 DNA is TGTGCCAGCAGCTTAGTGTACAGGGTCACTGAAGCTTTCTTT. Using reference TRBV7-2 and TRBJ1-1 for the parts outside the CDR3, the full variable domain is GAGVSQSPSNKVTEKGKDVELRCDPISGHTALYWYRQSLGQGLEFLIYFQGNSAPDKSGLPSDRFSAERTGGSVSTLTIQRTQQEDSAVYLCASSLVYRVTEAFFGQGTRLTVV.

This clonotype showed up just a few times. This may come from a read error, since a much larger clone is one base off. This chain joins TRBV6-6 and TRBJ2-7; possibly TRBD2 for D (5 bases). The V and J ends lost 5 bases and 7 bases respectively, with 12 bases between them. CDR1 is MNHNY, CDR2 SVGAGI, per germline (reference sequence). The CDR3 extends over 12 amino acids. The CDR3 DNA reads TGTGCCAGCAGTCAATCTAGCTGGGAGCAGTACTTC. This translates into CASSQSSWEQYF.

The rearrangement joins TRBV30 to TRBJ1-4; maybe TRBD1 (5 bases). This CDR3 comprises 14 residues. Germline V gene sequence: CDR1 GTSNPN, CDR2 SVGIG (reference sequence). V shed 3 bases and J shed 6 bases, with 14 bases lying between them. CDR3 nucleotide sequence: TGTGCCTGGAGAATAAAGCAGGGAGATGAAAAACTGTTTTTT. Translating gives CAWRIKQGDEKLFF.

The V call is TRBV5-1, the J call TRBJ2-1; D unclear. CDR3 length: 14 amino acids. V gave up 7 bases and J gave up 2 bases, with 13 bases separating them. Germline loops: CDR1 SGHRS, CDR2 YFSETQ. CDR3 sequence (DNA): TGCGCCAGCGGCCCGCAGCTTACCTACAATGAGCAGTTCTTC. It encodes CASGPQLTYNEQFF.

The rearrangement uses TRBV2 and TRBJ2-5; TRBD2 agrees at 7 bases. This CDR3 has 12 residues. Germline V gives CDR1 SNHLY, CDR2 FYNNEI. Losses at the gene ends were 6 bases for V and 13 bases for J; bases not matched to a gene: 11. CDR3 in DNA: TGTGCCAGCAGAGCGGGGAGAGAGGGACTGTACTTC. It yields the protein CASRAGREGLYF.

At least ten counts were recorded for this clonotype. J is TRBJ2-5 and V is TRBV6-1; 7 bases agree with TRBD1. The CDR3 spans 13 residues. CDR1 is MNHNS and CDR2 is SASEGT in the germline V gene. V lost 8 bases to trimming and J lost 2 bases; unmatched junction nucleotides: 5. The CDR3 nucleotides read TGTGCCAGCCACGACAGGGCTCAAGAGACCCAGTACTTC. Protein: CASHDRAQETQYF.

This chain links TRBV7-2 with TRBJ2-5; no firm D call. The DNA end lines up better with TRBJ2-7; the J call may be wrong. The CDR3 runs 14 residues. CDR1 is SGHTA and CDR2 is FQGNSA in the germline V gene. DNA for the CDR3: TGTGCCAGCAGCACAAAAATAGGAATAGACGAGCAGTACTTC. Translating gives CASSTKIGIDEQYF.

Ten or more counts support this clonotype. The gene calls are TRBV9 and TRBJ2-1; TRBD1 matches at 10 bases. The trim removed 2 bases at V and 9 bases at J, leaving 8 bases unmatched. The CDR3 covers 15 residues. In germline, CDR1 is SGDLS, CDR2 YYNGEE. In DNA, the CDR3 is TGTGCCAGCAGCGTTACCGGGACAGGGGCGAGTGAGCAGTTCTTC. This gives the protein CASSVTGTGASEQFF.

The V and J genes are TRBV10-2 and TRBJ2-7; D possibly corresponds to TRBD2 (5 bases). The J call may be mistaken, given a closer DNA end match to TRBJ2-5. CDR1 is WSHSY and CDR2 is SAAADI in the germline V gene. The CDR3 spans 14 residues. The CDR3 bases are TGCGCCAGCAGTGATTGGTCGAGGAGGCAGACCCAGTACTTC. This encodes CASSDWSRRQTQYF.